Shown below are 30 T cell receptor beta chains from a single sample sequenced in a study of OX40 agonist ivuxolimab in advanced cancers. The data were produced by immunoSEQ multiplex PCR, yet TCRdb's version contains in-frame clones alone and is incomplete. Found here are under 85,000 clones, 87% of them singletons; the top ten hold about 2.7%. Sequencing was performed on CD4+ or CD8+ T cells sorted from blood, taken in a trial of the OX40 agonist ivuxolimab. The receptors shown here come from an adult with an advanced solid tumor such as melanoma, head and neck, liver or kidney cancer.

The genes are TRBV28 and TRBJ2-5, with TRBD1 matching over 11 bases. This CDR3 contains 16 residues. The germline V gene encodes CDR1 MDHEN and CDR2 SYDVKM. J was trimmed by 1 base and V by 6 bases; bases with no gene match: 7. CDR3 sequence reads: CASSPHGTGGQETQYF. The CDR3 nucleotides read TGTGCCAGCAGCCCTCACGGGACAGGGGGCCAAGAGACCCAGTACTTC.

The chain couples TRBV5-6 to TRBJ1-6, with D possibly TRBD1 on 5 matching bases. CDR3 size: 14 residues. Trimming took off 4 bases at V and 7 bases at J, with 12 bases between the two ends. CDR1 and CDR2 from the germline V gene are SGHDT and YYEEEE. The CDR3 region has the DNA TGTGCCAGCAGCGCCGCGGGGGTAAATTCACCCCTCCACTTT. It encodes CASSAAGVNSPLHF. Looking up the rest from reference TRBV5-6 and TRBJ1-6 gives the full variable domain: DAGVTQSPTHLIKTRGQQVTLRCSPKSGHDTVSWYQQALGQGPQFIFQYYEEEERQRGNFPDRFSGHQFPNYSSELNVNALLLGDSALYLCASSAAGVNSPLHFGNGTRLTVT.

CDR3 coding DNA: TGCGCCAGCAGCCACCCGGGGGAGACCCAGTACTTC. Protein product: CASSHPGETQYF. The chain joins TRBV5-1 to TRBJ2-5, with D possibly matching TRBD2 (5 bases). Germline assignment: CDR1 SGHRS and CDR2 YFSETQ. There are 12 residues in the CDR3. V shed 4 bases and J shed 5 bases, with 9 bases lying between them.

The chain uses TRBV25-1 and TRBJ1-2, with D hard to call. The germline V gene has CDR1 MGHDK and CDR2 SYGVNS. With 3 bases removed from V and 2 bases from J, the gap between germline ends came to 13 bases. The CDR3 is made up of 15 amino acids. CDR3 in amino acids: CASSDGPISNYGYTF. The CDR3 DNA sequence: TGTGCCAGCAGTGACGGTCCAATCTCCAACTATGGCTACACCTTC.

This rearrangement joins TRBV7-6 to TRBJ2-7, with D possibly being TRBD2 (5 bases). The CDR3 totals 15 residues. Looked up from germline, CDR1 is SGHVS and CDR2 is FNYEAQ. Trimming removed 5 bases at V and 0 bases at J, with 14 bases between. In DNA, the CDR3 is TGTGCCAGCAGCGGACGGACGGGAAGCTCCTACGAGCAGTACTTC. Its translation is CASSGRTGSSYEQYF. The complete variable domain, with remaining parts taken from reference TRBV7-6 and TRBJ2-7, reads GAGVSQSPRYKVTKRGQDVALRCDPISGHVSLYWYRQALGQGPEFLTYFNYEAQQDKSGLPNDRFSAERPEGSISTLTIQRTEQRDSAMYRCASSGRTGSSYEQYFGPGTRLTVT.

The gene calls are TRBV4-3 and TRBJ1-5; 7 nucleotides match TRBD1. Looked up from germline, CDR1 is LGHNA and CDR2 is YSLEER. V lost 6 bases and J lost 3; bases outside the gene matches: 5. The CDR3 consists of 14 residues. CDR3: CASSQQGTNQPQHF. The CDR3 DNA is TGCGCCAGCAGTCAACAGGGGACCAATCAGCCCCAGCATTTT.

This chain uses TRBV7-2 with TRBJ2-2, with 8 bases matching TRBD1. In germline, CDR1 is SGHTA, CDR2 FQGNSA. The V segment lost 5 bases and the J segment 4 bases; nucleotides outside the gene matches: 3. The CDR3 sequence is 14 residues long. The DNA for the CDR3 is TGTGCCAGCAGCCGAGACAGGGGCACCGGGGAGCTGTTTTTT. Encoded protein: CASSRDRGTGELFF.

As to this clone: Other DNA sequences in the sample encode the same CDR3. The chain is built from TRBV19 and TRBJ2-3; 7 nucleotides agree with TRBD1. Germline CDR1 and CDR2: LNHDA and SQIVND (reference sequence). The CDR3 has 15 amino acids. J lost 0 bases, V lost 3 bases, and 3 bases had no gene match. This CDR3 reads CASSIDRVSTDTQYF. CDR3 coding DNA: TGTGCCAGTAGTATCGACAGGGTCAGCACAGATACGCAGTATTTT.

The chain is built from TRBV6-4 and TRBJ2-1; 9 nucleotides match TRBD2. CDR3 length: 15 amino acids. Germline values: CDR1 MRHNA, CDR2 SNTAGT. V lost 3 bases to trimming and J lost 4 bases; unmatched junction nucleotides: 4. DNA for the CDR3: TGTGCCAGCAGTGATCTAGCGGGGAGGTACAATGAGCAGTTCTTC. This sequence encodes CASSDLAGRYNEQFF.

This clone has only a few counts. The chain is built from TRBV11-2 and TRBJ2-3, with 10 bases that match TRBD2. Trimming at V came to 7 bases and at J to 2 bases, leaving 12 bases not matched to a gene. Germline CDR1 is SGHAT and CDR2 is FQNNGV. The CDR3 has 17 residues. CDR3 in DNA: TGTGCCAGCACCTCGGGTGGAGCGGGAGGGTACACAGATACGCAGTATTTT. Protein: CASTSGGAGGYTDTQYF.

The chain recombines TRBV5-6 with TRBJ1-6, with D perhaps matching TRBD1 (6 bases). The CDR3 totals 15 residues. Trimming stripped 0 bases from V and 12 bases from J, with 16 bases between. Germline V CDR1 and CDR2: SGHDT, YYEEEE. The chain's CDR3 is CASSLGLTGQIPLHF. The CDR3 DNA follows: TGTGCCAGCAGCTTGGGCCTCACAGGGCAGATACCCCTCCACTTT.

This clone has only one observation. The chain carries TRBV5-6 and TRBJ2-7; no clear D. Germline loops: CDR1 SGHDT, CDR2 YYEEEE. Trimming removed 0 bases at V and 4 bases at J, with 5 bases between. The CDR3 is 12 amino acids. The chain's CDR3 is CASSLDRYEQYF. The CDR3 DNA is TGTGCCAGCAGCTTGGATAGATACGAGCAGTACTTC.

The rearrangement joins TRBV9 to TRBJ2-1, with D possibly matching TRBD2 (5 bases). Trimming cost V 3 bases and J 0 bases, with 13 bases left between them. Germline V gene sequence: CDR1 SGDLS, CDR2 YYNGEE. The CDR3 extends over 16 amino acids. CDR3 sequence (DNA): TGTGCCAGCAGCGGAGAGGGAATGCGCTCCTACAATGAGCAGTTCTTC. Its protein product is CASSGEGMRSYNEQFF.

The V call is TRBV2, the J call TRBJ1-5; maybe TRBD1 (5 bases). The ends were cut back, 5 bases at V and 0 bases at J, with 8 bases in the middle. The CDR3 is 14 residues long. The germline CDR1 and CDR2 sequences are SNHLY and FYNNEI. The CDR3 nucleotides are TGTGCCAGCAGTAGGGACGTTAGCAATCAGCCCCAGCATTTT. As protein: CASSRDVSNQPQHF.

This clone was observed a few times. This chain uses TRBV6-1 with TRBJ1-5; D is unresolved. The ends were cut back, 6 bases at V and 0 bases at J, with 12 bases in the middle. Germline assignment: CDR1 MNHNS and CDR2 SASEGT. This CDR3 has 15 residues. CDR3 in DNA: TGTGCCAGCAGCGCTGAGGACGGTAGCAATCAGCCCCAGCATTTT. Its protein product is CASSAEDGSNQPQHF.

This clone has just one count. V is TRBV6-5 and J is TRBJ2-7; D gene uncertain. Trimming took 5 bases from V and 3 from J, leaving 11 bases between them. The CDR3 consists of 13 residues. Germline V gene lookup returns CDR1 MNHEY and CDR2 SVGAGI. Written as DNA, the CDR3 is TGTGCCAGCAGTCGGGTAGTAGGCTACGAGCAGTACTTC. Its translation is CASSRVVGYEQYF.

The genes are TRBV10-3 and TRBJ2-7; TRBD2 agrees at 9 bases. Germline V gene data show CDR1 as ENHRY and CDR2 as SYGVKD. CDR3 length: 14 amino acids. V lost 4 bases, J lost 3 bases, and 4 bases stayed unmatched. The CDR3, as DNA: TGTGCCATCAGTGCTGGCGGGGGGGTCTACGAGCAGTACTTC. Protein product: CAISAGGGVYEQYF.

This chain links TRBV28 with TRBJ1-1; maybe TRBD1 (5 bases). With 2 bases removed from V and 4 bases from J, the gap between germline ends came to 11 bases. CDR3 length equals 14 residues. Germline CDR1 and CDR2: MDHEN and SYDVKM. The CDR3 is CASSLIGASTEAFF. In DNA, the CDR3 is TGTGCCAGCAGTTTAATAGGGGCTAGCACTGAAGCTTTCTTT. The full variable domain, completed using reference TRBV28 and TRBJ1-1, is DVKVTQSSRYLVKRTGEKVFLECVQDMDHENMFWYRQDPGLGLRLIYFSYDVKMKEKGDIPEGYSVSREKKERFSLILESASTNQTSMYLCASSLIGASTEAFFGQGTRLTVV.

The chain joins TRBV6-5 to TRBJ1-3, with 7 bases lining up with TRBD1. V shed 7 bases, J shed 0 bases, and the junction held 3 bases outside the gene matches. Germline lookup yields CDR1 MNHEY and CDR2 SVGAGI. CDR3 length equals 14 residues. The CDR3 is CASKTGHSGNTIYF. CDR3 in DNA: TGTGCCAGCAAGACAGGGCACTCTGGAAACACCATATATTTT.

This rearrangement joins TRBV9 to TRBJ2-1, with TRBD2 matching over 10 bases. The junction had 6 bases not matched to a gene; V was cut back by 0 bases and J by 9 bases. Germline loops: CDR1 SGDLS, CDR2 YYNGEE. The CDR3 sequence is 15 residues long. The CDR3 protein is CASSVGSSGRAEQFF. CDR3 sequence (DNA): TGTGCCAGCAGCGTAGGATCTAGCGGGAGAGCTGAGCAGTTCTTC.

This clone has just one count. The CDR3 DNA follows: TGTGCCTGGAATGGGGCAGGGGGCACCGGGGAGCTGTTTTTT. It translates to CAWNGAGGTGELFF. The chain joins TRBV30 to TRBJ2-2; 7 positions agree with TRBD1. The CDR3 sequence is 14 residues long. Germline V CDR1 and CDR2: GTSNPN, SVGIG (reference sequence). The J segment lost 4 bases and the V segment lost 4 bases, leaving 6 bases of the junction unmatched.

The gene calls are TRBV9 and TRBJ2-1, with 8 bases matching TRBD2. J gave up 0 bases and V 3 bases, and 5 bases lay outside the gene matches. This CDR3 spans 16 amino acids. Germline lookup yields CDR1 SGDLS and CDR2 YYNGEE. CDR3 sequence (DNA): TGTGCCAGCAGCGGAGACAGCGGGGGCTCCTACAATGAGCAGTTCTTC. This translates into CASSGDSGGSYNEQFF. The entire variable domain, with the rest obtained from reference TRBV9 and TRBJ2-1, is as follows: DSGVTQTPKHLITATGQRVTLRCSPRSGDLSVYWYQQSLDQGLQFLIQYYNGEERAKGNILERFSAQQFPDLHSELNLSSLELGDSALYFCASSGDSGGSYNEQFFGPGTRLTVL.

V gene TRBV5-1 combines with J gene TRBJ2-7; tentatively, D is TRBD1 (6 bases). CDR3 length equals 14 residues. V was trimmed by 6 bases and J by 3 bases, leaving 16 bases between them. Germline loops: CDR1 SGHRS, CDR2 YFSETQ. The CDR3 nucleotides are TGCGCCAGCACCCTAGACAGGTCTGACTACGAGCAGTACTTC. It is translated as CASTLDRSDYEQYF.

The gene calls are TRBV5-5 and TRBJ2-2; D call uncertain. V lost 1 base to trimming and J lost 0 bases, with 7 bases between them. The CDR3 consists of 15 residues. Per germline, CDR1 SGHKS and CDR2 YYEKEE (reference sequence). The CDR3 sequence: CASSLLTANTGELFF. CDR3 coding DNA: TGTGCCAGCAGCTTGTTAACAGCGAACACCGGGGAGCTGTTTTTT.

V is TRBV5-4 and J is TRBJ2-5; TRBD2 is a possible D gene (6 bases). Germline V gene sequence: CDR1 SGHNT, CDR2 YYREEE (reference sequence). Trimming cost V 3 bases and J 2 bases, with 11 bases left between them. The CDR3 contains 14 residues. The CDR3 protein is CASSSGTFQETQYF. The CDR3 nucleotides are TGTGCCAGCAGCTCCGGGACTTTTCAAGAGACCCAGTACTTC.

The chain has TRBV10-1 and TRBJ2-1; 8 positions match TRBD2. Germline V CDR1 and CDR2: WNHNN, SYGVQD (reference sequence). With V trimmed by 4 bases and J by 5 bases, 4 bases remained unmatched. The CDR3 runs 14 residues. As DNA, the CDR3 is TGCGCCAGCAGTGTAGCGGGGCTAGACAATGAGCAGTTCTTC. Translating gives CASSVAGLDNEQFF.

This chain links TRBV2 with TRBJ2-1; 12 bases match TRBD2. With 5 bases clipped from V and 5 bases from J, the junction kept 7 bases outside the gene matches. This CDR3 contains 16 residues. Germline V gene lookup returns CDR1 SNHLY and CDR2 FYNNEI. CDR3 in amino acids: CASSTASGRVDNEQFF. The CDR3 bases are TGTGCCAGCAGTACGGCTAGCGGGAGGGTCGACAATGAGCAGTTCTTC.

V gene TRBV2 combines with J gene TRBJ1-5; unclear D gene. V dropped 9 bases and J dropped 0 bases, with 12 bases sitting between them. The CDR3 covers 14 residues. The germline CDR1 and CDR2 sequences are SNHLY and FYNNEI. The CDR3 spells CASRNFGSNQPQHF. In DNA form, the CDR3 reads TGTGCCAGTAGGAACTTCGGTAGCAATCAGCCCCAGCATTTT.

The gene calls are TRBV9 and TRBJ2-3, with 10 positions matching TRBD2. Germline V gene sequence: CDR1 SGDLS, CDR2 YYNGEE. V was pared by 0 bases and J by 4 bases, with 8 bases of the junction left unmatched. This CDR3 has 17 amino acids. The CDR3 DNA is TGTGCCAGCAGCGTAGACCCTAGCGGGAGACGGGCAGATACGCAGTATTTT. Amino acids: CASSVDPSGRRADTQYF.

The genes are TRBV6-5 and TRBJ1-3, with 7 positions matching TRBD1. The CDR3 runs to 15 residues. Germline V gene lookup returns CDR1 MNHEY and CDR2 SVGAGI. The V segment lost 2 bases and the J segment 8 bases; nucleotides outside the gene matches: 9. In DNA form, the CDR3 reads TGTGCCAGCAGTTACAGCGCGGGACAGTGGGACACCATATATTTT. As protein: CASSYSAGQWDTIYF.